This T cell receptor (beta chain) was observed in a study of early T cells in non-severe SARS-CoV-2 infection. Overall study: Bulk RNA taken from unsorted whole blood was sequenced, leaving chains unpaired. Findings of the study overall: There was a bias toward anti-spike CD8 responses in VDJdb matching, which missed private and CD4 specificities.

Individual cDNA molecules were tagged with unique molecular identifiers. TCRdb re-derived calls from the 5' RACE reads in MiXCR, one entry per CDR3 protein. The sample lists around 76,000 distinct CDR3 sequences, roughly 12% occurring once. The CDR3 has 16 amino acids. The germline CDR1 and CDR2 sequences are SGHAT and FQNNGV. The V gene lost 7 bases and the J gene lost 1 base, with 16 bases spanning the gap. This clonotype was picked up a small number of times. Its antigen is as yet unknown. This receptor was identified in an adult who was a healthcare worker with PCR-confirmed SARS-CoV-2 infection or an uninfected control (not recorded which). The source material was whole blood. The chain couples TRBV11-2 to TRBJ2-2; D is possibly TRBD2 (6 bases). CDR3 amino acids: CASTFPGLENTGELFF. CDR3 sequence (DNA): TGTGCCAGCACCTTCCCGGGACTGGAGAACACCGGGGAGCTGTTTTTT.